These T cell receptor beta chains were read from a single sample in a study of blood T cell repertoires in COVID-19. Using immunoSEQ multiplex PCR, the repertoire was profiled, and TCRdb retains in-frame clones only, with some absent. Of more than 20,000 clones in the sample, over 70% are singletons; the top ten hold roughly 15%. The sequenced material came from peripheral blood. Receptors were obtained from a man older than 75 with active or convalescent COVID-19. Both conserved end residues are part of each CDR3. The D gene is left open where the match is weak. Clone sizes are given selectively: once, few, many, or a class where the clone is expanded.

CASSSPQGALAKNIQYF,TGTGCCAGCAGCTCCCCCCAGGGGGCTCTAGCCAAAAACATTCAGTACTTC,TRBD1,TRBV5-4,.,TRBJ2-4
CASSVQQRGGETQYF,TGTGCCAGCAGCGTACAACAGCGTGGAGGAGAGACCCAGTACTTC,.,TRBV2,.,TRBJ2-5
CASSEGQGARTQYF,TGTGCCAGCAGTGAAGGGCAGGGGGCCCGGACGCAGTATTTT,TRBD1,TRBV2,.,TRBJ2-3
CSVEWLNYGYTF,TGCAGCGTTGAATGGCTGAACTATGGCTACACCTTC,.,TRBV29-1,few,TRBJ1-2
CASSASGQLNEKLFF,TGTGCCAGCAGTGCCTCCGGACAGCTAAATGAAAAACTGTTTTTT,.,TRBV2,.,TRBJ1-4
CASNGQNNQPQHF,TGTGCCAGCAATGGACAGAACAATCAGCCCCAGCATTTT,.,TRBV2,.,TRBJ1-5
CASSETSGGYNEQFF,TGTGCCAGCAGTGAAACTAGCGGGGGATACAATGAGCAGTTCTTC,TRBD2,TRBV25-1,.,TRBJ2-1
CASIGQGISEAFF,TGTGCCAGCATAGGACAGGGGATTTCTGAAGCTTTCTTT,TRBD1,TRBV5-6,once,TRBJ1-1
CASSFAADTQYF,TGCGCCAGCAGCTTTGCGGCAGATACGCAGTATTTT,.,TRBV5-1,.,TRBJ2-3
CASSLSAAEQFF,TGTGCCAGCAGCTTGAGCGCGGCTGAGCAGTTCTTC,.,TRBV7-6,few,TRBJ2-1
CASRLQGGEQPQHF,TGTGCCAGCCGACTCCAGGGAGGGGAGCAGCCCCAGCATTTT,.,TRBV6-5,.,TRBJ1-5
CATSDRRGEGRETQYF,TGTGCCACCAGTGATAGGCGGGGGGAGGGGCGTGAGACCCAGTACTTC,TRBD2,TRBV24-1,.,TRBJ2-5
CASSLGQGRAGQPQHF,TGTGCCAGCAGCCTCGGACAGGGGAGGGCTGGACAGCCCCAGCATTTT,TRBD1,TRBV7-2,.,TRBJ1-5
CASRPTGSGHQPQHF,TGTGCCAGCAGGCCTACCGGGTCCGGTCATCAGCCCCAGCATTTT,.,TRBV28,.,TRBJ1-5
CASSPYLGGPIDTQYF,TGCGCCAGCAGCCCATATCTAGGAGGGCCCATTGATACGCAGTATTTT,.,TRBV4-1,.,TRBJ2-3
CASSFSPNTEAFF,TGTGCCAGCAGCTTTAGTCCGAACACTGAAGCTTTCTTT,.,TRBV7-2,.,TRBJ1-1
CASSQDPGGATGELFF,TGTGCCAGCAGCCAAGATCCAGGGGGCGCAACCGGGGAGCTGTTTTTT,TRBD1,TRBV14,.,TRBJ2-2
CASTSGPTESGELFF,TGTGCCAGCACCTCAGGGCCTACCGAGTCCGGGGAGCTGTTTTTT,.,TRBV28,once,TRBJ2-2
CASRPGLAGGSSYNEQFF,TGCGCCAGCAGACCGGGACTAGCGGGGGGGAGCTCCTACAATGAGCAGTTCTTC,TRBD2,TRBV5-1,.,TRBJ2-1
CASSSGLVQFF,TGTGCCAGCAGCTCGGGACTAGTACAGTTCTTC,TRBD2,TRBV7-8,.,TRBJ2-1
CASSRYRGRYTEAFF,TGTGCCAGCAGCCGGTACAGGGGGCGGTACACTGAAGCTTTCTTT,TRBD1,TRBV13,.,TRBJ1-1
CASSVKQGDTLYNEQFF,TGTGCCAGCAGCGTAAAACAGGGGGATACTCTTTACAATGAGCAGTTCTTC,TRBD1,TRBV9,.,TRBJ2-1
CASSQGDRGYTF,TGTGCCAGCAGCCAGGGGGATCGTGGCTACACCTTC,TRBD1,TRBV6-6,few,TRBJ1-2
CASSPSLIEQFF,TGTGCCAGCAGTCCTAGTTTAATTGAGCAGTTCTTC,.,TRBV2,.,TRBJ2-1
CASSSTGQGQPQHF,TGTGCCAGCAGTTCAACTGGACAGGGCCAGCCCCAGCATTTT,TRBD1,TRBV6-5,.,TRBJ1-5
CASSPGGEKLFF,TGCGCCAGCAGCCCAGGGGGGGAAAAACTGTTTTTT,TRBD1,TRBV4-3,.,TRBJ1-4
CASRTGFSEKLFF,TGCGCCAGCAGGACAGGTTTCTCTGAAAAACTGTTTTTT,.,TRBV10-2,.,TRBJ1-4
CASSSRWGQFGKLFF,TGTGCCAGCAGTTCCCGATGGGGGCAGTTTGGGAAACTGTTTTTT,.,TRBV3-1/TRBV3-2,.,TRBJ1-4
CARSLSGQGPFSNQPQHF,TGTGCCAGAAGCTTATCGGGACAGGGGCCCTTTAGCAATCAGCCCCAGCATTTT,TRBD1,TRBV5-3,.,TRBJ1-5
CASSVQGAQETQYF,TGTGCCAGCAGTGTTCAGGGGGCGCAGGAGACCCAGTACTTC,TRBD1,TRBV2,.,TRBJ2-5
CASSLIQGFTDTQYF,TGTGCCAGCAGCTTAATACAGGGCTTCACAGATACGCAGTATTTT,.,TRBV7-2,medium-sized,TRBJ2-3
CASSIERGVGEQYF,TGTGCCAGCAGCATCGAGCGGGGGGTCGGGGAGCAGTACTTC,TRBD2,TRBV5-4,.,TRBJ2-7
CASTKERYYGYTF,TGTGCCAGCACGAAGGAGCGGTACTATGGCTACACCTTC,.,TRBV9,.,TRBJ1-2